This section outlines one TCR beta chain sequence together with its context. The CDR3 consists of 11 residues. The germline V and J ends were trimmed by 7 bases and 3 bases, with 6 bases remaining between them. Germline CDR1 SNHLY, CDR2 FYNNEI. This sample stems from a study of response to subunit inactivated influenza vaccine. TCRdb itself ran the RT-PCR reads through MiXCR, one entry per CDR3 protein. The sample consists of around 200,000 distinct CDR3 sequences, approximately 12% of them appearing once. The sample was also reused in another study, on T cells expressing NK-cell markers. From that second work: UMIs were included in TCR beta cDNA generated by 5'RACE template switching. In sorted CD3+CD56+NKG2C+, CD3+CD56+NKG2C- and CD3+CD56-NKG2C+ T cells, TCR beta repertoires were obtained. Among the experiments, several used an anti-gamma-delta TCR antibody to restrict sorting to alpha-beta TCR T cells. Of the CD8+ T cells in about 6 donors, about 1.0-7.0% belonged to dominant NKG2C+ clonotypes.

The rearrangement uses TRBV2 and TRBJ2-5; D ambiguous. This TCR derives from a middle-aged man who received an inactivated influenza vaccine. The input for sequencing was CD8+ T cells sorted from PBMCs, taken about 12 days after vaccination. CDR3 sequence reads: CASMMEETQYF. DNA of the CDR3: TGTGCCAGCATGATGGAAGAGACCCAGTACTTC.